This section outlines one T cell receptor (beta chain) sequence together with its context. Trimming left V 1 base short and J 13 bases short, with 11 bases between. The CDR3 totals 12 residues. Germline values: CDR1 SEHNR, CDR2 FQNEAQ (reference sequence). This entry comes from a study of cytomegalovirus exposure and HLA in healthy donors. The PCR employed 60 Vbeta primers together with 13 Jbeta primers. Assay: immunoSEQ multiplex PCR; the TCRdb copy retains only in-frame clones and omits some. This sample contains 130,000 to 150,000 clones. V is TRBV7-9 and J is TRBJ2-1; D is possibly TRBD2 (6 bases). The clonotype comes from a woman between 50 and 59 years old in good health and CMV-seronegative. Sequencing used PBMCs. The CDR3 DNA reads TGTGCCAGCAGCTTAGTAGGGACTGCCCAGTTCTTC. Translated, it gives CASSLVGTAQFF.